These 19 T cell receptor beta chains came from one sample sequenced in a study of T-cell reconstitution after alpha-beta-depleted transplantation in children. The library targeted TCRbeta and was prepared with unique molecular identifiers. Via MiXCR, TCRdb re-called the PCR reads, giving one row per CDR3 protein. The sample yields hundreds of thousands of distinct CDR3 sequences, 15% to 20% seen once. The starting material was PBMCs, mostly from graft donor cells, obtained 360 days after TCRalphabeta/CD19-depleted stem cell transplant. These receptor sequences come from a boy younger than two who had a stem cell transplant for Wiskott-Aldrich syndrome, so the T cells may come from the graft donor.

The V call is TRBV24-1, the J call TRBJ2-1; D gene unclear. V dropped 7 bases and J dropped 3 bases, with 9 bases sitting between them. Germline values: CDR1 KGHDR, CDR2 SFDVKD. The CDR3 loop spans 13 amino acids. CDR3 sequence reads: CATRARLYNEQFF. In DNA form, the CDR3 reads TGTGCCACCAGGGCACGGCTCTACAATGAGCAGTTCTTC.

This clonotype was observed a few times. The chain is built from TRBV2 and TRBJ2-7; 9 bases match TRBD1. Per germline, CDR1 SNHLY and CDR2 FYNNEI. J gave up 3 bases and V 6 bases, and 12 bases lay outside the gene matches. The CDR3 runs to 16 residues. The CDR3 protein is CASRATLRDRDYEQYF. The DNA of the CDR3 is TGTGCCAGCAGAGCCACCCTTCGGGACAGGGACTACGAGCAGTACTTC.

This clonotype was seen a handful of times. The gene calls are TRBV9 and TRBJ2-5; 11 bases are a match to TRBD1. V dropped 2 bases and J dropped 5; count of bases not matched to a gene: 2. The germline V gene encodes CDR1 SGDLS and CDR2 YYNGEE. The CDR3 length is 14 residues. The CDR3 nucleotides are TGTGCCAGCAGCGTGGACAGGGGGCCGGAGACCCAGTACTTC. This encodes CASSVDRGPETQYF.

This chain joins TRBV10-3 and TRBJ2-1; D could derive from TRBD1 or TRBD2 (5 bases each). The V gene lost 7 bases and the J gene lost 1 base, with 20 bases spanning the gap. CDR1 ENHRY and CDR2 SYGVKD come from the germline V gene. The length of the CDR3 is 17 residues. CDR3 DNA: TGTGCCATCATTAAAACCCCAGCGGACACGTCCTACAATGAGCAGTTCTTC. It yields the protein CAIIKTPADTSYNEQFF.

In this sample, this clonotype turned up many times. This sequence joins TRBV12-3 or TRBV12-4 and TRBJ2-5, with D hard to call. V lost 3 bases, J lost 4 bases, and 9 bases lay in between. This CDR3 has 13 residues. Here the CDR3 reads CASSLRWGETQYF. In DNA, the CDR3 is TGTGCCAGCAGTTTGCGATGGGGAGAGACCCAGTACTTC.

V gene TRBV19 combines with J gene TRBJ2-1; 7 nucleotides match TRBD1. The germline V gene encodes CDR1 LNHDA and CDR2 SQIVND (reference sequence). The CDR3 is made up of 17 amino acids. J gave up 0 bases and V 6 bases, and 11 bases lay outside the gene matches. In DNA, the CDR3 is TGTGCCAGTAGATTAGGACAGGCCTTTAGCTCCTACAATGAGCAGTTCTTC. As protein: CASRLGQAFSSYNEQFF.

The V gene is TRBV20-1, the J gene TRBJ1-5; 7 bases map to TRBD1. This CDR3 contains 15 residues. Germline lookup yields CDR1 DFQATT and CDR2 SNEGSKA (reference sequence). Trimming took 6 bases from V and 0 from J; bases not matched to a gene: 8. CDR3 protein: CSAAGQTYSNQPQHF. The CDR3 DNA reads TGCAGTGCAGCGGGACAGACCTATAGCAATCAGCCCCAGCATTTT.

The rearrangement uses TRBV6-1 and TRBJ2-2; 9 bases align to TRBD2. The CDR3 runs 15 residues. Germline-derived CDR1 and CDR2 are MNHNS and SASEGT. The V gene end was trimmed by 6 bases and the J gene end by 8 bases; junction bases not matched to a gene: 10. The CDR3 DNA is TGTGCCAGCAGGGCCGGGACTAGCAGCGTGGGGGAGCTGTTTTTT. The encoded protein is CASRAGTSSVGELFF.

The chain has TRBV4-2 and TRBJ1-6; a weak D match, TRBD1 (6 bases). Germline CDR1 is LGHNA and CDR2 is YNFKEQ. CDR3 size: 16 residues. V gave up 5 bases and J gave up 10 bases, with 21 bases separating them. The DNA for the CDR3 is TGTGCCAGCAGCTTGGGGGGGGGCCGAGGTCGGTCACCCCTCCACTTT. Its translation: CASSLGGGRGRSPLHF.

The table lists this clonotype with a few counts. The J gene is TRBJ2-1, the V gene TRBV20-1; the D gene is possibly TRBD2 (5 bases). CDR3 length: 14 amino acids. CDR1 and CDR2 (germline): DFQATT, SNEGSKA (reference sequence). V lost 1 base to trimming and J lost 0 bases, with 7 bases between them. As DNA, the CDR3 is TGCAGTGCTAGAGCGGGAAACTCCTACAATGAGCAGTTCTTC. This translates into CSARAGNSYNEQFF.

Many counts were recorded for this clonotype. The chain employs TRBV27 and TRBJ2-7; 7 bases agree with TRBD2. Losses at the gene ends were 11 bases for V and 3 bases for J; bases not matched to a gene: 7. This CDR3 comprises 12 residues. Germline values: CDR1 MNHEY, CDR2 SMNVEV (reference sequence). The CDR3 is CAPPGDYYEQYF. The CDR3 DNA reads as TGTGCCCCTCCGGGGGACTACTACGAGCAGTACTTC.

V usage is TRBV5-6 and J usage is TRBJ2-3; TRBD1 matches 7 bases. From germline, CDR1 is SGHDT and CDR2 YYEEEE. Trimming at V came to 4 bases and at J to 4 bases, leaving 3 bases not matched to a gene. The length of the CDR3 is 13 residues. CDR3 sequence: CASSRGQADTQYF. The CDR3 DNA follows: TGTGCCAGCAGCAGAGGACAGGCAGATACGCAGTATTTT.

This clonotype was counted only a few times. V is TRBV3-1 and J is TRBJ2-2; 7 bases are shared with TRBD1. V shed 2 bases and J 4 bases; nucleotides not matched to a gene: 4. This CDR3 has 15 residues. Germline values: CDR1 LGHDT, CDR2 YNNKEL (reference sequence). CDR3 in DNA: TGTGCCAGCAGCCAACCGGACAGGACCACCGGGGAGCTGTTTTTT. Translation gives CASSQPDRTTGELFF.

This chain connects TRBV15 to TRBJ1-1, with 7 bases fitting TRBD1. With 1 base clipped from V and 6 bases from J, the junction kept 11 bases outside the gene matches. Germline V gene data show CDR1 as LNHNV and CDR2 as YYDKDF (reference sequence). The CDR3 covers 16 residues. CDR3 amino acids: CATSRGGKTGRAEAFF. CDR3 in DNA: TGTGCCACCAGCAGAGGGGGGAAGACAGGGAGGGCTGAAGCTTTCTTT.

This clonotype was detected a few times. The gene calls are TRBV7-9 and TRBJ1-2; D unresolved. CDR3 size: 12 residues. Germline V gene sequence: CDR1 SEHNR, CDR2 FQNEAQ (reference sequence). The ends were cut back, 4 bases at V and 4 bases at J, with 7 bases in the middle. CDR3 sequence reads: CASSSDTYGYTF. The CDR3, as DNA: TGTGCCAGCAGCTCCGACACCTATGGCTACACCTTC.

This chain links TRBV20-1 with TRBJ1-2; no definite D call. The CDR3 is made up of 12 amino acids. V was cut by 0 bases and J by 8 bases, with 10 bases left in between. Germline values: CDR1 DFQATT, CDR2 SNEGSKA (reference sequence). DNA of the CDR3: TGCAGTGCTAGAGAATTCCAGCGGGGCTACACCTTC. As protein: CSAREFQRGYTF.

V is TRBV10-3 and J is TRBJ2-2; no firm D call. Germline lookup yields CDR1 ENHRY and CDR2 SYGVKD. With 3 bases removed from V and 6 bases from J, the gap between germline ends came to 8 bases. The CDR3 spans 13 residues. The CDR3 is CAISDGRSGELFF. The CDR3 nucleotides read TGTGCCATCAGTGATGGGCGTTCCGGGGAGCTGTTTTTT.

This chain links TRBV2 with TRBJ2-1; 10 nucleotides align to TRBD2. The junction had 7 bases not matched to a gene; V was cut back by 7 bases and J by 7 bases. The CDR3 totals 14 residues. CDR1 SNHLY and CDR2 FYNNEI come from the germline V gene. The CDR3 loop reads CASNKAGGRNEQFF. For the CDR3, the DNA is TGTGCCAGCAATAAAGCGGGGGGGCGGAATGAGCAGTTCTTC.

This clonotype was seen a few times. CDR3 coding DNA: TGTGCCAGCAGTTTCAGGAGATCTCTTAGCACAGATACGCAGTATTTT. Translation gives CASSFRRSLSTDTQYF. The chain combines TRBV6-5 with TRBJ2-3; D is ambiguous. CDR1 is MNHEY and CDR2 is SVGAGI in the germline V gene. This CDR3 region has 16 residues. V shed 4 bases and J shed 0 bases, with 14 bases lying between them.